The 20 T cell receptor beta chains listed next were all sequenced from one sample in a study of regulatory T cells in long-lasting Graves disease. Time point noted: persistent/refractory GD, antithyroid drugs over 5 years with positive TRAb. PBMCs provided the RNA from which the TCR library was made. Combining iRepertoire HTBI primers with Arm-PCR of CDR3 regions, the authors built TCR beta libraries. TCRdb re-called the multiplex PCR reads with MiXCR, one entry per CDR3 protein. The sample includes fewer than 550,000 distinct CDR3 sequences, under 25% seen only once; the top ten take roughly 6.9%. Sequenced material: peripheral blood mononuclear cells (PBMCs), taken when the disease was refractory, from a patient treated with antithyroid drugs. These receptors were taken from a female donor with Graves disease.

The table lists this clonotype with a few counts. This chain uses TRBV7-8 with TRBJ1-2, with TRBD1 matching over 7 bases. CDR3 length equals 14 residues. The germline V gene encodes CDR1 SGHVS and CDR2 FQNEAQ. J gave up 4 bases and V 0 bases, and 2 bases lay outside the gene matches. The CDR3 DNA sequence: TGTGCCAGCAGCTTAGCACAGGGGTCCTATGGCTACACCTTC. It yields the protein CASSLAQGSYGYTF.

This rearrangement joins TRBV12-3 or TRBV12-4 to TRBJ1-3, with D hard to call. CDR3 length: 12 amino acids. V dropped 5 bases and J dropped 6 bases, with 8 bases sitting between them. The CDR3 loop is CASSVSTNTIYF. CDR3 bases: TGTGCCAGCAGTGTCTCAACAAACACCATATATTTT.

This clonotype was picked up many times. This chain connects TRBV28 to TRBJ1-5; D may be TRBD1 (5 bases). Germline V gene lookup returns CDR1 MDHEN and CDR2 SYDVKM. The CDR3 is 12 amino acids. The V end was cut by 5 bases, the J end by 9 bases, with 11 bases between. The DNA for the CDR3 is TGTGCCAGCAGTGAAAACGACAGGCCCCAGCATTTT. As protein: CASSENDRPQHF. The full variable domain, in which reference TRBV28 and TRBJ1-5 provide the parts outside the CDR3, is DVKVTQSSRYLVKRTGEKVFLECVQDMDHENMFWYRQDPGLGLRLIYFSYDVKMKEKGDIPEGYSVSREKKERFSLILESASTNQTSMYLCASSENDRPQHFGDGTRLSIL.

This clonotype was counted at least ten times. V gene TRBV2 combines with J gene TRBJ1-4; possible D gene TRBD1, 5 bases. Germline lookup yields CDR1 SNHLY and CDR2 FYNNEI. The CDR3 has 14 amino acids. V lost 10 bases, J lost 6 bases, and 18 bases lay in between. DNA for the CDR3: TGTGCCACCCATAGGAGGGGCCAAGATGAAAAACTGTTTTTT. Protein: CATHRRGQDEKLFF.

As DNA, the CDR3 is TGTGCCAGCAGGTATGACGGAATGAACACCGGGGAGCTGTTTTTT. Its protein is CASRYDGMNTGELFF. This chain uses TRBV7-9 with TRBJ2-2; D remains ambiguous. The CDR3 totals 15 residues. Germline V gives CDR1 SEHNR, CDR2 FQNEAQ (reference sequence). V dropped 6 bases and J dropped 1 base, with 12 bases sitting between them.

With respect to this clonotype: A much bigger clone sits one base away, suggesting this may be a read error. The chain employs TRBV7-2 and TRBJ1-5, with TRBD1 as a possible D gene (5 bases). The V gene's germline CDR1 is SGHTA and CDR2 FQGNSA. The CDR3 runs 13 residues. V was clipped by 6 bases and J by 6 bases, with 12 bases between them. The CDR3: CASSRGLGQPQHF. CDR3 sequence (DNA): TGTGCCAGCAGTCGGGGCTTGGGTCAGCCCCAGCATTTT.

This clonotype occurred a few times. The chain uses TRBV19 and TRBJ1-4; 8 positions match TRBD1. The CDR3 has 15 amino acids. Germline CDR1 reads LNHDA; CDR2 reads SQIVND (reference sequence). The ends lost 6 bases at V and 8 bases at J; junction bases unmatched: 11. CDR3 in DNA: TGTGCCAGTAGCTTCTTGGGGACAGGCTTCGAAAAACTGTTTTTT. Translation gives CASSFLGTGFEKLFF. The variable domain in full, with the rest retrieved from reference TRBV19 and TRBJ1-4, is DGGITQSPKYLFRKEGQNVTLSCEQNLNHDAMYWYRQDPGQGLRLIYYSQIVNDFQKGDIAEGYSVSREKKESFPLTVTSAQKNPTAFYLCASSFLGTGFEKLFFGSGTQLSVL.

This rearrangement joins TRBV7-2 to TRBJ2-2; D is possibly TRBD1 or TRBD2 (5 bases each). Germline CDR1 and CDR2: SGHTA and FQGNSA. The CDR3 covers 15 residues. The V gene lost 10 bases and the J gene lost 5 bases, with 20 bases spanning the gap. CDR3 amino acids: CAIQASGRQTGELFF. The CDR3 DNA reads TGTGCCATCCAGGCAAGCGGCAGACAGACCGGGGAGCTGTTTTTT.

Ten or more counts support this clonotype. The chain joins TRBV7-9 to TRBJ2-6; D may be TRBD2 (6 bases). The V gene's germline CDR1 is SEHNR and CDR2 FQNEAQ (reference sequence). The CDR3 is 15 residues long. The V end lost 4 bases, the J end lost 4 bases, and 11 bases lay between the germline ends. This CDR3 is CASSWRGSGANVLTF. CDR3 DNA: TGTGCCAGCAGCTGGAGGGGTTCGGGGGCCAACGTCCTGACTTTC.

This clonotype occurred many times. The rearrangement joins TRBV6-2 or TRBV6-3 to TRBJ1-4; TRBD1 aligns across 7 bases. The CDR3 is made up of 17 amino acids. Looked up from germline, CDR1 is MNHEY and CDR2 is SVGEGT. Trimming took 2 bases from V and 5 from J; bases not matched to a gene: 11. CDR3: CASSYTQGGGLNEKLFF. The CDR3 bases are TGTGCCAGCAGTTACACCCAGGGAGGGGGCCTCAATGAAAAACTGTTTTTT.

This clonotype was observed many times. The rearrangement joins TRBV28 to TRBJ2-2; either TRBD1 or TRBD2 may supply D (5 bases each). The CDR3 has 16 residues. V lost 6 bases to trimming and J lost 5 bases, with 19 bases between them. Germline V lookup: CDR1 MDHEN, CDR2 SYDVKM. CDR3 in amino acids: CASRPRDGGRTGELFF. CDR3 nucleotides: TGTGCCAGCAGGCCACGGGACGGAGGAAGGACCGGGGAGCTGTTTTTT.

Notes on this clonotype: This clone may be a read error of a much larger clone one base away. Without the conserved terminal phenylalanine or tryptophan, this CDR3 likely stems from a read error. The rearrangement joins TRBV28 to TRBJ1-5, with 8 bases aligning to TRBD1. The CDR3 runs 15 residues. Germline V gene lookup returns CDR1 MDHEN and CDR2 SYDVKM. After removal of 1 base from V and 4 bases from J, the junction contained 3 bases not matched to a gene. Here the CDR3 reads CASSLLQGANQPQHL. CDR3 bases: TGTGCCAGCAGTTTATTGCAGGGGGCGAATCAGCCCCAGCATCTT.

The CDR3 nucleotides are TGTGCCAGTAGTATACGACTAGCGGGAGACGAGCAGTACTTC. The encoded protein is CASSIRLAGDEQYF. The V and J genes are TRBV19 and TRBJ2-7; 12 nucleotides match TRBD2. Germline trimming cut 2 bases from V and 5 bases from J; bases unmatched to any gene: 1. The CDR3 runs to 14 residues. CDR1 is LNHDA, CDR2 SQIVND, per germline (reference sequence).

This clonotype was counted between two and nine times. The gene calls are TRBV6-1 and TRBJ2-7; 11 positions agree with TRBD1. This CDR3 comprises 15 residues. Germline V gene data show CDR1 as MNHNS and CDR2 as SASEGT. Trimming at V came to 3 bases and at J to 7 bases, leaving 8 bases not matched to a gene. CDR3 sequence: CASSEWDRGSGEQYF. The CDR3 DNA sequence: TGTGCCAGCAGTGAGTGGGACAGGGGGTCTGGGGAGCAGTACTTC.

The table lists this clonotype with many counts. The V gene is TRBV7-9, the J gene TRBJ1-1; 9 bases are a match to TRBD1. The CDR3 consists of 12 residues. Germline V gene data show CDR1 as SEHNR and CDR2 as FQNEAQ (reference sequence). V shed 3 bases, J shed 10 bases, and the junction held 3 bases outside the gene matches. In nucleotides, the CDR3 is TGTGCCAGCAGCTTGGGACAGGGTAGAGCTTTCTTT. It yields the protein CASSLGQGRAFF.

The chain employs TRBV24-1 and TRBJ1-2; possibly TRBD1 for D (6 bases). The V end lost 5 bases, the J end lost 5 bases, and 14 bases lay between the germline ends. This CDR3 is 14 amino acids long. The germline CDR1 and CDR2 sequences are KGHDR and SFDVKD. The CDR3 DNA reads TGTGCCACCAGTGCCCTCGACAGGTCGTATGGCTACACCTTC. It specifies CATSALDRSYGYTF.

V usage is TRBV29-1 and J usage is TRBJ1-1; D call uncertain. V was cut by 2 bases and J by 1 base, with 8 bases left in between. Looked up from germline, CDR1 is SQVTM and CDR2 is ANQGSEA. The CDR3 extends over 13 amino acids. The CDR3, as DNA: TGCAGCGTTGAACGGCAATGGAACACTGAAGCTTTCTTT. This codes for CSVERQWNTEAFF.

The genes are TRBV19 and TRBJ2-2; a weak D match, TRBD2 (7 bases). V lost 3 bases and J 4 bases, leaving 12 bases between the germline ends. The germline V gene has CDR1 LNHDA and CDR2 SQIVND (reference sequence). The CDR3 is made up of 15 amino acids. DNA for the CDR3: TGTGCCAGTAGTATGGGAGGGGGACTCACCGGGGAGCTGTTTTTT. This codes for CASSMGGGLTGELFF.

V gene TRBV28 combines with J gene TRBJ2-3; TRBD1 or TRBD2 may be the D gene (5 bases each). The CDR3 runs 17 residues. Germline V gives CDR1 MDHEN, CDR2 SYDVKM. Trimming took off 2 bases at V and 1 base at J, with 16 bases between the two ends. This CDR3 is CASSLNGGWGGTDTQYF. DNA for the CDR3: TGTGCCAGCAGTTTAAATGGGGGATGGGGCGGCACAGATACGCAGTATTTT.

This chain joins TRBV20-1 and TRBJ1-1; 7 bases fit TRBD1. This CDR3 is 11 amino acids long. The J segment lost 8 bases and the V segment lost 4 bases, leaving 4 bases of the junction unmatched. Germline loops: CDR1 DFQATT, CDR2 SNEGSKA (reference sequence). The CDR3 nucleotides read TGCAGTGCTAAAAGACAGGGCGAAGCTTTCTTT. It specifies CSAKRQGEAFF.